The 25 T cell receptor beta chains below come from one sample, sequenced in a study of monozygotic twins with inflammatory bowel disease. TCRdb re-called the 5' RACE reads and shows each CDR3 protein once, DNA omitted. Across approximately 340,000 distinct CDR3 sequences, the top ten clones capture approximately 2% of the sample. The specimen was blood. The receptor set was obtained from a human donor with ulcerative colitis or Crohn's disease, or a healthy co-twin of an affected twin (not recorded which).

J is TRBJ2-1 and V is TRBV7-9; TCRdb calls TRBD2, which cannot be checked without DNA. There are 14 residues in the CDR3. CDR1 and CDR2 (germline): SEHNR, FQNEAQ (reference sequence). CDR3 sequence: CASSLEGSRNEQFF.

The chain links TRBV5-1 to TRBJ2-1; TCRdb's assignment of TRBD2 cannot be checked, as there is no DNA. The V gene's germline CDR1 is SGHRS and CDR2 YFSETQ. CDR3 length equals 20 residues. Here the CDR3 reads CASSLEGATPGLTSYNEQFF.

CDR3 in amino acids: CATSRDSGANVLTF. V and J are TRBV15 and TRBJ2-6. Germline CDR1 is LNHNV and CDR2 is YYDKDF (reference sequence). The CDR3 is made up of 14 amino acids.

The rearrangement uses TRBV27 and TRBJ2-5; the TCRdb call, TRBD2, lacks DNA for checking. The germline V gene has CDR1 MNHEY and CDR2 SMNVEV (reference sequence). This CDR3 contains 14 residues. The CDR3 is CASSSLQGGETQYF.

V and J are TRBV4-1 and TRBJ1-5. Germline CDR1 reads MGHRA; CDR2 reads YSYEKL. The CDR3 is 15 residues long. The chain's CDR3 is CASSQDGVYNQPQHF.

This rearrangement joins TRBV7-2 to TRBJ2-1; lacking DNA, the TRBD1 call made by TCRdb goes unchecked. CDR1 is SGHTA, CDR2 FQGNSA, per germline. CDR3 length: 15 amino acids. The CDR3 loop is CASSSTETEYNEQFF.

The chain recombines TRBV9 with TRBJ2-2; the D call from TCRdb, TRBD2, cannot be confirmed without DNA. The germline V gene encodes CDR1 SGDLS and CDR2 YYNGEE. CDR3 size: 15 residues. The CDR3 here is CASSVGLPNTGELFF.

The chain is built from TRBV3-1 and TRBJ1-1; TCRdb proposes TRBD1, but this gene call is untestable without DNA. CDR3 size: 15 residues. Germline loops: CDR1 LGHDT, CDR2 YNNKEL (reference sequence). The CDR3 spells CASSQFAGKESEAFF.

The chain carries TRBV12-3 or TRBV12-4 and TRBJ2-1. The CDR3 totals 16 residues. The CDR3 loop reads CASSFIEHGFYNEQFF.

The chain carries TRBV20-1 and TRBJ2-7; with no DNA, the TCRdb D assignment of TRBD1 cannot be verified. In germline, CDR1 is DFQATT, CDR2 SNEGSKA (reference sequence). The CDR3 is made up of 14 amino acids. The chain's CDR3 is CSAVSGTPRGEQYF.

J is TRBJ2-1 and V is TRBV20-1. Germline V gene lookup returns CDR1 DFQATT and CDR2 SNEGSKA (reference sequence). The CDR3 length is 13 residues. CDR3 in amino acids: CSARDPGGNEQFF.

The chain carries TRBV11-2 and TRBJ2-1; TCRdb indicates TRBD2, and absent DNA this call remains unverified. Germline CDR1 SGHAT, CDR2 FQNNGV. CDR3 size: 16 residues. CDR3 region: CASSPPSGWSYNEQFF.

This rearrangement joins TRBV11-2 to TRBJ2-1; TCRdb calls TRBD1, which cannot be checked without DNA. Per germline, CDR1 SGHAT and CDR2 FQNNGV. There are 13 residues in the CDR3. The chain's CDR3 is CASSLESPGEQFF.

CDR3 sequence: CSVERAERQETQYF. The chain joins TRBV29-1 to TRBJ2-5; TCRdb's D gene call, TRBD1, goes unchecked for lack of DNA. CDR1 and CDR2 (germline): SQVTM, ANQGSEA. This CDR3 has 14 residues. Complete variable domain (other parts from reference TRBV29-1 and TRBJ2-5): SAVISQKPSRDICQRGTSLTIQCQVDSQVTMMFWYRQQPGQSLTLIATANQGSEATYESGFVIDKFPISRPNLTFSTLTVSNMSPEDSSIYLCSVERAERQETQYFGPGTRLLVL.

The rearrangement uses TRBV29-1 and TRBJ1-2; TCRdb outputs TRBD1, but without DNA this stays unchecked. Germline loops: CDR1 SQVTM, CDR2 ANQGSEA. The CDR3 sequence is 13 residues long. This chain's CDR3 is CSVAQDANYGYTF.

The CDR3 is CASSGQDSDEQYF. The chain recombines TRBV5-1 with TRBJ2-7. The germline CDR1 and CDR2 sequences are SGHRS and YFSETQ. This CDR3 region has 13 residues.

The CDR3 is CASSEAGGAGGLAQYF. The V call is TRBV6-1, the J call TRBJ2-5; TCRdb's assignment of TRBD1 cannot be checked, as there is no DNA. CDR3 length: 16 amino acids. Germline V CDR1 and CDR2: MNHNS, SASEGT.

This rearrangement joins TRBV18 to TRBJ2-2; TCRdb outputs TRBD1, but without DNA this stays unchecked. The CDR3 length is 15 residues. Germline V gene data show CDR1 as KGHSH and CDR2 as LQKENI. The CDR3 sequence: CASSPTDRASAELFF.

This chain connects TRBV7-8 to TRBJ1-2; the D call from TCRdb, TRBD1, cannot be confirmed without DNA. CDR1 is SGHVS and CDR2 is FQNEAQ in the germline V gene. The CDR3 is 14 residues long. The CDR3 here is CASSIQHRGSGYTF.

The chain recombines TRBV6-1 with TRBJ2-6; TCRdb proposes TRBD1, but this gene call is untestable without DNA. This CDR3 has 17 amino acids. CDR1 and CDR2 (germline): MNHNS, SASEGT. This chain's CDR3 is CASRGTASPSGANVLTF.

The chain couples TRBV29-1 to TRBJ1-1; the TRBD1 assignment by TCRdb is unverifiable without DNA. Looked up from germline, CDR1 is SQVTM and CDR2 is ANQGSEA. The CDR3 sequence is 14 residues long. This CDR3 is CSVGYRGNDTEAFF.

The V gene is TRBV5-1, the J gene TRBJ2-1. This CDR3 has 15 amino acids. From germline, CDR1 is SGHRS and CDR2 YFSETQ. CDR3 sequence reads: CASSYKVHSYNEQFF.

The chain has TRBV6-2 or TRBV6-3 and TRBJ2-7. Germline assignment: CDR1 MNHEY and CDR2 SVGEGT. CDR3 size: 12 residues. This chain's CDR3 is CASGVTSYEQYF.

The chain links TRBV5-1 to TRBJ1-5; the TCRdb D gene call, TRBD1, has no DNA to confirm it. This CDR3 is 15 amino acids long. Germline CDR1 and CDR2: SGHRS and YFSETQ. This chain's CDR3 is CASSLDGGGNQPQHF.

The chain links TRBV7-6 to TRBJ1-6; without DNA, the TCRdb call of TRBD1 cannot be checked. This CDR3 has 15 amino acids. CDR1 and CDR2 (germline): SGHVS, FNYEAQ. The CDR3 loop reads CASTLEGDANSPLHF.